This T cell receptor (beta chain) was sequenced for a study of blood T cell repertoires in COVID-19. Source study methods: Nucleated cell number was recorded as an estimate derived from reference gene primer amplification. TCRdb's copy holds only in-frame clones and misses some; the assay was immunoSEQ multiplex PCR. The DNA was the basis for D and trimming; V, J and clone size are from that table. The sample has approximately 99,000 clones, around 90% seen once. Seattle-derived patients entered the study during active infection and were followed longitudinally. The CDR3 covers 15 residues. The junction had 7 bases not matched to a gene; V was cut back by 0 bases and J by 5 bases.

The chain carries TRBV5-3 and TRBJ1-2, with 7 bases aligning to TRBD1. TRBV5-3 has ORF status, its function being uncertain. The sequence was obtained from a middle-aged man with COVID-19, enrolled during active disease. The material sequenced was peripheral blood. The CDR3 sequence: CARSLEYTGDYGYTF. As DNA, the CDR3 is TGTGCCAGAAGCTTGGAATATACAGGGGATTATGGCTACACCTTC.